Shown below are 22 T cell receptor beta chains from a single sample sequenced in a study of post-analysis software for immune sequencing data. Whole-study findings and limits: Patients had higher frequencies than controls of four to six TRBV segments, including TRBV5-6, TRBV5-1 and TRBV20-1.

cDNA libraries for TCR beta contained unique molecular identifiers. TCRdb fed the PCR reads into MiXCR, producing one record per CDR3 protein. Of roughly 800,000 distinct CDR3 sequences in the sample, more than 45% were seen once. These receptors have no identified antigens. Sequencing was done on a sample of blood. The source is a girl aged 10 to 17 with multiple sclerosis.

The chain joins TRBV7-6 to TRBJ2-3; D perhaps matches TRBD1 (7 bases). The CDR3 is made up of 16 amino acids. In germline, CDR1 is SGHVS, CDR2 FNYEAQ. With 7 bases removed from V and 0 bases from J, the gap between germline ends came to 17 bases. The CDR3 reads CASTPYAGQSTDTQYF. DNA for the CDR3: TGTGCCAGCACCCCCTATGCGGGACAGAGCACAGATACGCAGTATTTT.

This clonotype has only a few counts. The rearrangement uses TRBV5-6 and TRBJ2-3; D gene ambiguous. The CDR3 is 12 amino acids. V dropped 0 bases and J dropped 12 bases, with 11 bases sitting between them. Germline CDR1 SGHDT, CDR2 YYEEEE. The CDR3 protein is CASSLVAKDQYF. In nucleotides, the CDR3 is TGTGCCAGCAGCTTGGTGGCTAAGGACCAGTATTTT. Complete variable domain (other parts from reference TRBV5-6 and TRBJ2-3): DAGVTQSPTHLIKTRGQQVTLRCSPKSGHDTVSWYQQALGQGPQFIFQYYEEEERQRGNFPDRFSGHQFPNYSSELNVNALLLGDSALYLCASSLVAKDQYFGPGTRLTVL.

In DNA, the CDR3 is TGTGCCAGCAGCTTAGGGGCCCGAATGAACTATGGCTACACCTTC. This codes for CASSLGARMNYGYTF. The V gene is TRBV7-2, the J gene TRBJ1-2, with D unclear. The length of the CDR3 is 15 residues. Per the germline V gene, CDR1 is SGHTA and CDR2 is FQGNSA. Trimming pared 1 base from V and 2 bases from J, leaving 11 bases between. The entire variable domain, with the rest obtained from reference TRBV7-2 and TRBJ1-2, is as follows: GAGVSQSPSNKVTEKGKDVELRCDPISGHTALYWYRQSLGQGLEFLIYFQGNSAPDKSGLPSDRFSAERTGGSVSTLTIQRTQQEDSAVYLCASSLGARMNYGYTFGSGTRLTVV.

The V and J genes are TRBV7-2 and TRBJ2-3; 11 bases are shared with TRBD2. Germline V gene sequence: CDR1 SGHTA, CDR2 FQGNSA. The ends lost 4 bases at V and 5 bases at J; junction bases unmatched: 5. The CDR3 is made up of 15 amino acids. The CDR3 sequence: CASSSVAGGEDTQYF. CDR3 bases: TGTGCCAGCAGCTCGGTAGCGGGAGGGGAAGATACGCAGTATTTT.

This chain uses TRBV28 with TRBJ2-5; D is possibly TRBD1 or TRBD2 (5 bases each). With 6 bases removed from V and 11 bases from J, the gap between germline ends came to 25 bases. Germline V gene data show CDR1 as MDHEN and CDR2 as SYDVKM. This CDR3 spans 15 amino acids. CDR3 residues: CASSPQGPEGREQYF. In nucleotides, the CDR3 is TGTGCCAGCAGCCCCCAGGGTCCTGAGGGTCGAGAGCAGTACTTC.

CDR3 nucleotide sequence: TGCAGTGCTAGAGACCTCCGGGACCGCGGGGGAAACACTGAAGCTTTCTTT. Translation gives CSARDLRDRGGNTEAFF. The rearrangement uses TRBV20-1 and TRBJ1-1, with TRBD1 as a possible D gene (5 bases). The CDR3 sequence is 17 residues long. Germline CDR1 and CDR2: DFQATT and SNEGSKA (reference sequence). V lost 0 bases and J 2 bases, leaving 19 bases between the germline ends.

The rearrangement links TRBV12-3 or TRBV12-4 to TRBJ2-1; 10 nucleotides agree with TRBD2. This CDR3 contains 17 residues. J gave up 6 bases and V 4 bases, and 12 bases lay outside the gene matches. The DNA for the CDR3 is TGTGCCAGCAGTTCTTACGGGGGGCTAGCGGGAGCCAATGAGCAGTTCTTC. The encoded protein is CASSSYGGLAGANEQFF.

This clonotype has a single count. This rearrangement joins TRBV2 to TRBJ2-1; no clear D. CDR1 and CDR2 (germline): SNHLY, FYNNEI. Trimming removed 7 bases at V and 6 bases at J, with 10 bases between. The CDR3 totals 12 residues. The CDR3 region is CASTGPANEQFF. CDR3 in DNA: TGTGCCAGCACGGGCCCAGCCAATGAGCAGTTCTTC. Variable domain in full (rest from reference TRBV2 and TRBJ2-1): EPEVTQTPSHQVTQMGQEVILRCVPISNHLYFYWYRQILGQKVEFLVSFYNNEISEKSEIFDDQFSVERPDGSNFTLKIRSTKLEDSAMYFCASTGPANEQFFGPGTRLTVL.

The V and J genes are TRBV24-1 and TRBJ2-1; D uncertain. Trimming took 3 bases from V and 8 from J, leaving 10 bases between them. Germline V gene lookup returns CDR1 KGHDR and CDR2 SFDVKD. The CDR3 has 13 amino acids. CDR3 DNA: TGTGCCACCAGTGATGCGCTGGAGCATGAGCAGTTCTTC. It codes for CATSDALEHEQFF.

The V call is TRBV3-1, the J call TRBJ2-7; possibly TRBD1 or TRBD2 for D (7 bases each). The J call may be faulty, since TRBJ2-5 better matches the DNA end. Germline V gives CDR1 LGHDT, CDR2 YNNKEL (reference sequence). CDR3 length: 16 residues. The CDR3 reads CASSQEGSGGGETQYF. CDR3 DNA: TGTGCCAGCAGCCAAGAAGGATCAGGGGGGGGGGAGACCCAGTACTTC.

This clonotype has just a few counts. V gene TRBV7-6 combines with J gene TRBJ2-3, with D perhaps matching TRBD2 (6 bases). V was trimmed by 3 bases and J by 3 bases, leaving 19 bases between them. The CDR3 loop spans 17 amino acids. Germline V gives CDR1 SGHVS, CDR2 FNYEAQ. The CDR3 here is CASSFPQAGRKTDTQYF. CDR3 DNA sequence: TGTGCCAGCAGCTTCCCGCAGGCGGGAAGAAAGACAGATACGCAGTATTTT.

This clonotype showed up just a few times. The chain uses TRBV20-1 and TRBJ1-2; D not resolved. V was clipped by 4 bases and J by 12 bases, with 21 bases between them. Germline V gene lookup returns CDR1 DFQATT and CDR2 SNEGSKA (reference sequence). This CDR3 region has 13 residues. CDR3 protein: CSATRVGSVKDTF. The CDR3 DNA reads as TGCAGTGCTACCCGTGTCGGTTCAGTGAAGGACACCTTC.

The genes are TRBV15 and TRBJ1-4; D is uncertain. V was shortened by 0 bases and J by 2 bases, with 10 bases between the two germline ends. The CDR3 is 16 amino acids. Germline V gene lookup returns CDR1 LNHNV and CDR2 YYDKDF (reference sequence). The CDR3, as DNA: TGTGCCACCAGCAGAGATAGTGCAGAGACTAATGAAAAACTGTTTTTT. Residues: CATSRDSAETNEKLFF.

This clonotype has only a few counts. CDR3 DNA: TGTGCCAGCAGCTGGGGAGGGCGCACCTACGAGCAGTACTTC. Its translation is CASSWGGRTYEQYF. The rearrangement uses TRBV7-9 and TRBJ2-7, with 7 nucleotides matching TRBD2. The CDR3 runs to 14 residues. V shed 4 bases, J shed 2 bases, and the junction held 5 bases outside the gene matches. The germline V gene encodes CDR1 SEHNR and CDR2 FQNEAQ (reference sequence). The whole variable domain, filled in from reference TRBV7-9 and TRBJ2-7, reads DTGVSQNPRHKITKRGQNVTFRCDPISEHNRLYWYRQTLGQGPEFLTYFQNEAQLEKSRLLSDRFSAERPKGSFSTLEIQRTEQGDSAMYLCASSWGGRTYEQYFGPGTRLTVT.

The rearrangement uses TRBV28 and TRBJ2-7; 13 bases match TRBD2. Germline lookup yields CDR1 MDHEN and CDR2 SYDVKM. V gave up 6 bases and J gave up 2 bases; unmatched junction bases: 7. This CDR3 has 16 amino acids. CDR3 protein: CASRRTSGRATYEQYF. In DNA, the CDR3 is TGTGCCAGCAGGCGTACTAGCGGGAGGGCAACCTACGAGCAGTACTTC.

The chain is built from TRBV3-1 and TRBJ1-2, with D possibly matching TRBD1 (5 bases). The CDR3 length is 14 residues. Germline CDR1 reads LGHDT; CDR2 reads YNNKEL (reference sequence). Trimming pared 1 base from V and 4 bases from J, leaving 10 bases between. The CDR3 reads CASSQAPGGYGYTF. Here the CDR3 DNA reads TGTGCCAGCAGCCAAGCACCGGGGGGCTATGGCTACACCTTC.

This clonotype was detected a few times. V is TRBV12-3 or TRBV12-4 and J is TRBJ2-1; tentative D call: TRBD2 (6 bases). The CDR3 covers 15 residues. With 5 bases removed from V and 4 bases from J, the gap between germline ends came to 15 bases. The CDR3 DNA reads TGTGCCAGCAGTCCGCGGGAAAGGTCATACAATGAGCAGTTCTTC. The encoded protein is CASSPRERSYNEQFF.

This sequence joins TRBV12-3 or TRBV12-4 and TRBJ2-1; no definite D call. V lost 6 bases and J 7 bases, leaving 13 bases between the germline ends. CDR3 length equals 13 residues. The CDR3 DNA reads as TGTGCCAGCAGCCTCTCTAACAGTAATGAGCAGTTCTTC. The encoded protein is CASSLSNSNEQFF.

The chain uses TRBV29-1 and TRBJ2-4; the D call may be TRBD1 or TRBD2 (5 bases each). Near its end, the DNA agrees better with TRBJ2-7, so the J call may be wrong. The CDR3 is 12 amino acids. From germline, CDR1 is SQVTM and CDR2 ANQGSEA. CDR3 in DNA: TGCAGCGTTGGGGACCTTTCCTACGAGCAGTACTTC. Translating gives CSVGDLSYEQYF.

J is TRBJ2-1 and V is TRBV28; 9 nucleotides line up with TRBD2. The V and J ends lost 4 bases and 7 bases, in that order; junction bases with no gene match: 8. CDR3 length: 15 amino acids. Germline V lookup: CDR1 MDHEN, CDR2 SYDVKM. The CDR3 loop reads CASSSPTSGYNEQFF. CDR3 sequence (DNA): TGTGCCAGCAGTTCCCCCACTAGCGGGTATAATGAGCAGTTCTTC.

This chain connects TRBV12-3 or TRBV12-4 to TRBJ2-5; no definite D call. CDR3 length: 12 amino acids. Trimming left V 3 bases short and J 3 bases short, with 5 bases between. The CDR3 DNA reads as TGTGCCAGCAGTTTGTCCGAAGAGACCCAGTACTTC. This gives the protein CASSLSEETQYF.

V is TRBV20-1 and J is TRBJ2-3; 7 bases match TRBD2. CDR1 DFQATT and CDR2 SNEGSKA come from the germline V gene (reference sequence). V shed 3 bases, J shed 3 bases, and the junction held 6 bases outside the gene matches. There are 14 residues in the CDR3. The CDR3, as DNA: TGCAGTGCTAGGTGGGCGGGAGTGACAGATACGCAGTATTTT. Translated, it gives CSARWAGVTDTQYF.